Shown below are 10 T cell receptor beta chains from a single sample sequenced in a study of human T cells and chemical hapten exposure. The time point here: patch test 2, 6 weeks after DPC sensitization. Specified treatment: therapeutic diphenylcyclopropenone sensitization with weekly scalp DPC. TCRdb reprocessed the RACE reads with MiXCR, giving one entry per CDR3 protein. The data hold about 26,000 distinct CDR3 sequences, with over 8.5% observed a single time. The source material was whole blood, sampled in connection with sensitization to the hapten diphenylcyclopropenone (DPC). The receptors come from a man between 25 and 39 years old with alopecia areata. Some clones in this sample may be carry-over from other donors' samples.

Within the sample, this clonotype is medium-sized. The chain employs TRBV6-6 and TRBJ2-1, with a weak D call TRBD2 (5 bases). Per the germline V gene, CDR1 is MNHNY and CDR2 is SVGAGI (reference sequence). V was cut by 2 bases and J by 5 bases, with 7 bases left in between. CDR3 length: 13 amino acids. CDR3 DNA: TGTGCCAGCAGTTACGTGGAGGACAATGAGCAGTTCTTC. Its protein product is CASSYVEDNEQFF.

In this sample, this clonotype turned up many times. The CDR3 region is CAISEPGNAPLHF. In DNA form, the CDR3 reads TGTGCCATCAGTGAGCCCGGGAACGCACCCCTCCACTTT. J is TRBJ1-6 and V is TRBV10-3, with no clear D. V shed 2 bases and J shed 11 bases, with 10 bases lying between them. The CDR3 totals 13 residues. In germline, CDR1 is ENHRY, CDR2 SYGVKD.

The CDR3 DNA follows: TGTGCCAGCAGCCGGAGTGGGCTAGCGGGAGCGAGGGCAGATACGCAGTATTTT. Translation: CASSRSGLAGARADTQYF. The chain links TRBV11-2 to TRBJ2-3; 10 bases are a match to TRBD2. Germline CDR1 SGHAT, CDR2 FQNNGV. J lost 4 bases, V lost 5 bases, and 15 bases had no gene match. The length of the CDR3 is 18 residues.

This clonotype was seen repeatedly, ten times or more. The V call is TRBV7-2, the J call TRBJ2-7; no reliable D call. The germline V gene has CDR1 SGHTA and CDR2 FQGNSA. The ends were cut back, 4 bases at V and 6 bases at J, with 7 bases in the middle. This CDR3 is 11 amino acids long. The CDR3 DNA follows: TGTGCCAGCAGCTCTTCTCCCGAGCAGTACTTC. Amino acids: CASSSSPEQYF.

This clonotype was picked up a small number of times. The V call is TRBV7-2, the J call TRBJ2-1; no clear D gene. V shed 8 bases and J shed 6 bases, with 11 bases lying between them. CDR1 and CDR2 from the germline V gene are SGHTA and FQGNSA. The length of the CDR3 is 12 residues. In DNA form, the CDR3 reads TGTGCCAGCCGGGCAGGTATCAATGAGCAGTTCTTC. Protein product: CASRAGINEQFF.

This clonotype was recorded many times. The chain joins TRBV29-1 to TRBJ1-2, with D unresolved. CDR1 is SQVTM and CDR2 is ANQGSEA in the germline V gene. Trimming took off 5 bases at V and 0 bases at J, with 7 bases between the two ends. The CDR3 runs to 12 residues. The CDR3 bases are TGCAGCGTTAAGGCAGCTAACTATGGCTACACCTTC. It specifies CSVKAANYGYTF.

The DNA of the CDR3 is TGTGCCAGCAGCGCTCAGGGGACTCCGAACACCGGGGAGCTGTTTTTT. This gives the protein CASSAQGTPNTGELFF. The chain uses TRBV11-2 and TRBJ2-2; the D call may be TRBD1 or TRBD2 (6 bases each). V lost 5 bases, J lost 0 bases, and 13 bases lay in between. This CDR3 contains 16 residues. Germline V gene sequence: CDR1 SGHAT, CDR2 FQNNGV. The full variable domain, its missing parts supplied by reference TRBV11-2 and TRBJ2-2, is EAGVAQSPRYKIIEKRQSVAFWCNPISGHATLYWYQQILGQGPKLLIQFQNNGVVDDSQLPKDRFSAERLKGVDSTLKIQPAKLEDSAVYLCASSAQGTPNTGELFFGEGSRLTVL.

The chain recombines TRBV5-4 with TRBJ2-2, with 8 bases fitting TRBD2. CDR3 size: 16 residues. Trimming at V came to 0 bases and at J to 6 bases, leaving 7 bases not matched to a gene. Per germline, CDR1 SGHNT and CDR2 YYREEE (reference sequence). CDR3 DNA sequence: TGTGCCAGCAGCTTGGTGGCAGGACTAGCTGCCGGGGAGCTGTTTTTT. Protein sequence: CASSLVAGLAAGELFF.

This clonotype has ten or more counts. V and J are TRBV14 and TRBJ2-3; the match to TRBD2 covers 13 bases. CDR1 is SGHDN, CDR2 FVKESK, per germline. This CDR3 spans 17 amino acids. V trimming: 4 bases; J trimming: 0 bases; junction bases outside the gene matches: 4. The CDR3 protein is CASSRTSGSWSTDTQYF. In DNA, the CDR3 is TGTGCCAGCAGCCGGACTAGCGGGAGTTGGAGCACAGATACGCAGTATTTT.

This clonotype was detected only a few times. The chain combines TRBV10-1 with TRBJ2-1; 12 bases line up with TRBD1. Germline values: CDR1 WNHNN, CDR2 SYGVQD (reference sequence). There are 14 residues in the CDR3. With 3 bases clipped from V and 12 bases from J, the junction kept 6 bases outside the gene matches. The CDR3 nucleotides are TGCGCCAGCAGTGAAGGGACAGGGGGCGAGGGGCAGTTCTTC. Its translation is CASSEGTGGEGQFF.